This TCR beta chain was found in a study of OX40 agonist ivuxolimab in advanced cancers. The protocol was immunoSEQ multiplex PCR, while the TCRdb copy is restricted to in-frame clones and leaves out a portion. Of 100,000 or so clones listed, 86% are singletons. CDR3 size: 15 residues. Germline values: CDR1 LGHNA, CDR2 YNFKEQ. J was trimmed by 4 bases and V by 4 bases; bases with no gene match: 6. The source of this sequence is an adult with an advanced solid tumor such as melanoma, head and neck, liver or kidney cancer. This specimen was CD4+ or CD8+ T cells sorted from blood, taken in a trial of the OX40 agonist ivuxolimab. V gene TRBV4-2 combines with J gene TRBJ2-1, with 8 bases lining up with TRBD1. As DNA, the CDR3 is TGTGCCAGCAGCCTTGGGACAGGTACTTACAATGAGCAGTTCTTC. Its protein is CASSLGTGTYNEQFF.